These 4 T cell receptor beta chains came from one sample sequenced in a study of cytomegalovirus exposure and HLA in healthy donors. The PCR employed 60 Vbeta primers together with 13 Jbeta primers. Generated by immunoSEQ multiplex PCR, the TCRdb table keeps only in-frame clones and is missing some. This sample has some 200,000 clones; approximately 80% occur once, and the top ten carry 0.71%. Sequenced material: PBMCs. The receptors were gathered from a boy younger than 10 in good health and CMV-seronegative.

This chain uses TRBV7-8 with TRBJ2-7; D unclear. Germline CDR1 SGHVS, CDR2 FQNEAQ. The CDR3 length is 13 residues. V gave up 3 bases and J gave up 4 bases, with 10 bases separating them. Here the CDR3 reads CASSFSQLYEQYF. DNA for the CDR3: TGTGCCAGCAGCTTCTCACAACTATACGAGCAGTACTTC.

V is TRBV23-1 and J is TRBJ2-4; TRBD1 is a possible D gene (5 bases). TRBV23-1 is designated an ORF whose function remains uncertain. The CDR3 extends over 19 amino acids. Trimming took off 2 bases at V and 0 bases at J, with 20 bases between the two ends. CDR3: CASSQAFTGFILAKNIQYF. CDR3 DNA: TGCGCCAGCAGTCAAGCTTTCACAGGCTTTATACTAGCCAAAAACATTCAGTACTTC.

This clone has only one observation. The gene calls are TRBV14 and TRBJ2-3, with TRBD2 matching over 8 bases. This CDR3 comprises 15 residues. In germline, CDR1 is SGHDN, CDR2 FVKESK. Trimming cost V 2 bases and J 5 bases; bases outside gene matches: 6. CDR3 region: CASSQTGGAQDTQYF. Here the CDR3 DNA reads TGTGCCAGCAGCCAAACGGGGGGGGCCCAAGATACGCAGTATTTT.

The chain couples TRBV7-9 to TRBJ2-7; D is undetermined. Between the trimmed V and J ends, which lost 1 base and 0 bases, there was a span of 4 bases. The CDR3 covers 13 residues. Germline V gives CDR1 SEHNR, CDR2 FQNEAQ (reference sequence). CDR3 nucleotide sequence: TGTGCCAGCAGCTTAGGTAACTCCTACGAGCAGTACTTC. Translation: CASSLGNSYEQYF. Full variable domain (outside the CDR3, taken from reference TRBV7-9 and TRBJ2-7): DTGVSQNPRHKITKRGQNVTFRCDPISEHNRLYWYRQTLGQGPEFLTYFQNEAQLEKSRLLSDRFSAERPKGSFSTLEIQRTEQGDSAMYLCASSLGNSYEQYFGPGTRLTVT.